The rows below give T cell receptor beta chains drawn from one sample of a study of cytotoxic CD8 clonotypes in ibrutinib-treated CLL. Here immunoSEQ multiplex PCR was the method, and the copy in TCRdb shows in-frame clones only, minus some. The sample has about 300,000 clones; 76% are singletons. The sample consisted of PBMCs, taken at disease progression, from a patient treated with ibrutinib. These receptors were collected from a human donor with chronic lymphocytic leukemia. Each CDR3 is given with its conserved first and last residue. The order of the fields is J gene, D gene, clone size, V gene, CDR3 protein, CDR3 DNA. A D gene is named only where the DNA matches it firmly. Not every row has a clone size; where given, it reads once, few, many or a size class.

TRBJ2-4,-,-,TRBV21-1,CASRVRNAGLGNIQYF,TGTGCCAGCAGAGTCCGGAATGCGGGACTCGGTAACATTCAGTACTTC
TRBJ2-3,-,-,TRBV7-9,CASSLIRITDTQYF,TGTGCCAGCAGCTTAATTAGGATCACAGATACGCAGTATTTT
TRBJ1-2,-,-,TRBV28,CASRTLRQYGYTF,TGTGCCAGCAGGACCCTTAGACAGTATGGCTACACCTTC
TRBJ2-7,-,-,TRBV6-1,CASREGLISYEQYF,TGTGCCAGCAGGGAGGGGCTAATCTCCTACGAGCAGTACTTC
TRBJ2-5,-,-,TRBV7-2,CASSSDGTQYF,TGTGCCAGCAGCTCGGACGGGACCCAGTACTTC
TRBJ1-2,-,-,TRBV4-2,CASSQDSGSNYGYTF,TGTGCCAGCAGCCAAGATTCCGGCAGTAACTATGGCTACACCTTC
TRBJ1-6,-,once,TRBV10-3,CAISEGAGLGSPLHF,TGTGCCATCAGTGAAGGGGCAGGGTTGGGTTCACCCCTCCACTTT
TRBJ2-7,TRBD2,few,TRBV7-9,CASSFLAGVAYEQYF,TGTGCCAGCAGCTTCCTAGCGGGAGTTGCCTACGAGCAGTACTTC
TRBJ2-5,TRBD1,-,TRBV6-5,CASSSLGGQGETQYF,TGTGCCAGCAGTTCCTTAGGGGGCCAGGGAGAGACCCAGTACTTC
TRBJ2-7,TRBD2,-,TRBV5-1,CASSWGGPYEQYF,TGCGCCAGCAGCTGGGGGGGACCCTACGAGCAGTACTTC
TRBJ2-5,TRBD2,-,TRBV2,CASSELAGGPSQETQYF,TGTGCCAGCAGTGAACTAGCGGGAGGGCCCTCCCAAGAGACCCAGTACTTC
TRBJ1-2,-,-,TRBV10-1,CASSERQVDGYTF,TGCGCCAGCAGTGAAAGACAAGTTGATGGCTACACCTTC
TRBJ2-7,-,-,TRBV7-6,CASSLKVWDEQYF,TGTGCCAGCAGCTTAAAAGTGTGGGACGAGCAGTACTTC
TRBJ2-5,-,-,TRBV6-5,CASRLLKKGETQYF,TGTGCCAGCAGATTACTCAAGAAGGGAGAGACCCAGTACTTC
TRBJ2-7,-,few,TRBV14,CASSQGPAGSSYEQYF,TGTGCCAGCAGCCAGGGCCCGGCAGGGAGCTCCTACGAGCAGTACTTC
TRBJ2-7,-,-,TRBV4-1,CASSQTPLAYEQYF,TGCGCCAGCAGCCAGACCCCTCTTGCCTACGAGCAGTACTTC
TRBJ1-2,TRBD1,few,TRBV5-1,CASSLRSGQLNYGYTF,TGCGCCAGCAGCTTGCGCTCGGGACAGCTTAACTATGGCTACACCTTC
TRBJ1-5,-,-,TRBV4-3,CASSQDGVGFQPQHF,TGCGCCAGCAGCCAAGACGGGGTCGGGTTTCAGCCCCAGCATTTT
TRBJ2-3,-,-,TRBV29-1,CSATDTDTQYF,TGCAGCGCGACAGACACAGATACGCAGTATTTT
TRBJ1-2,-,-,TRBV5-1,CASSLVLGQREEYGYTF,TGCGCCAGCAGCTTGGTGTTAGGGCAGAGAGAGGAGTATGGCTACACCTTC
TRBJ1-2,-,-,TRBV7-8,CASSLGWGNYGYTF,TGTGCCAGCAGCTTAGGGTGGGGGAACTATGGCTACACCTTC
TRBJ2-7,-,-,TRBV29-1,CSVARPDLHEQYF,TGCAGCGTTGCCCGTCCGGATCTCCACGAGCAGTACTTC
TRBJ1-6,TRBD1,-,TRBV6-5,CASRTQGPDSPLHF,TGTGCCAGCAGAACACAGGGGCCCGATTCACCCCTCCACTTT
TRBJ1-5,-,few,TRBV19,CASLQFPTDHSNQPQHF,TGTGCCAGTTTACAATTTCCGACGGATCATAGCAATCAGCCCCAGCATTTT
TRBJ2-3,TRBD1,-,TRBV12-5,CASGSGTGGTDTQYF,TGTGCTAGTGGCTCCGGGACAGGAGGAACAGATACGCAGTATTTT
TRBJ2-5,TRBD2,-,TRBV7-9,CASSLGLADYRETQYF,TGTGCCAGCAGCTTAGGCCTAGCGGACTACCGAGAGACCCAGTACTTC
TRBJ2-7,-,-,TRBV4-3,CASSQEVSDYEQYF,TGCGCCAGCAGCCAAGAGGTATCGGACTACGAGCAGTACTTC
TRBJ2-3,-,-,TRBV27,CASSLRGDTQYF,TGTGCCAGCAGTTTACGGGGAGATACGCAGTATTTT
TRBJ2-4,-,-,TRBV7-9,CASSSRDLLGAKNIQYF,TGTGCCAGCAGCTCCCGGGACCTCCTTGGAGCCAAAAACATTCAGTACTTC
TRBJ2-3,-,-,TRBV27,CASSFTGHQDTQYF,TGTGCCAGCAGTTTCACAGGGCATCAAGATACGCAGTATTTT
TRBJ1-1,-,-,TRBV4-1,CASSQGRGNTEAFF,TGCGCCAGCAGCCAGGGACGAGGTAACACTGAAGCTTTCTTT